This T cell receptor (beta chain) was recorded in a study of T cells in Graves' hyperthyroidism and ophthalmopathy. Study-wide findings and caveats: Most expanded thyroid clonotypes above 0.001 also appeared in blood.

This clonotype appeared many times. Its antigen is not identified. Researchers took RNA transcripts and amplified the TCR beta CDR3 regions from them. The TCR CDR3 was amplified in a first-round RT-PCR using the HTBI primer set. A single record per CDR3 protein comes from TCRdb applying MiXCR to the multiplex PCR reads. This sample yields 400,000 or so distinct CDR3 sequences, of which over 11% are seen a single time; under 30% belongs to the top ten. Material for sequencing was blood. The TCR comes from a man in his forties or fifties with Graves' ophthalmopathy.

CDR3 DNA sequence: TGTGCCAGCAGTGATAGGACCCATTACAATGAGCAGTTCTTC. Translation gives CASSDRTHYNEQFF. The gene calls are TRBV6-1 and TRBJ2-1; no clear D gene. Trimming stripped 3 bases from V and 4 bases from J, with 10 bases between. This CDR3 spans 14 amino acids. Germline V gives CDR1 MNHNS, CDR2 SASEGT.